This TCR beta chain was obtained from a study of T cell responses to AZD1222 COVID-19 vaccine. TCRdb keeps only in-frame clones here, not all; method: immunoSEQ multiplex PCR. The sample shows some 200,000 clones, more than 80% of them seen only once. This clone appeared once. The material sequenced was peripheral blood, taken on day 0 of AZD1222 vaccination. The TCR was taken from an adult in good health.

The CDR3 DNA reads TGTGCCAGCAGTAAGTTGAACACTGAAGCTTTCTTT. Translating it yields CASSKLNTEAFF. The V and J genes are TRBV7-8 and TRBJ1-1; D is uncertain. The CDR3 sequence is 12 residues long. With 6 bases removed from V and 0 bases from J, the gap between germline ends came to 5 bases. Germline V lookup: CDR1 SGHVS, CDR2 FQNEAQ. The full variable domain, in which reference TRBV7-8 and TRBJ1-1 provide the parts outside the CDR3, is GAGVSQSPRYKVAKRGQDVALRCDPISGHVSLFWYQQALGQGPEFLTYFQNEAQLDKSGLPSDRFFAERPEGSVSTLKIQRTQQEDSAVYLCASSKLNTEAFFGQGTRLTVV.